This T cell receptor beta chain stems from a study of T cells expressing NK-cell markers. With the 5' RACE reads reprocessed, TCRdb shows one record per CDR3 protein and no DNA. Its table lists hundreds of thousands of distinct CDR3 sequences. The CDR3 covers 13 residues. The clonotype originates from a man in his late teens or twenties in good health. The specimen sequenced was blood T cells: a sorted CD56 or NKG2C T cell subset, CD4+ or CD8+ T cells, or bulk PBMC T cells (not recorded which). This sequence joins TRBV12-3 or TRBV12-4 and TRBJ1-5; the D gene TCRdb calls, TRBD1, cannot be checked with no DNA. The CDR3 sequence: CASSSKPPEPQHF.